This T cell receptor (beta chain) was found in a study of T cells in Graves' hyperthyroidism and ophthalmopathy. Study-wide findings and caveats: Blood also contained most expanded thyroid clonotypes above 0.001.

This clonotype was seen at least ten times. Its cognate antigen is unknown. What was amplified from RNA transcripts were TCR beta CDR3 regions. A first-round RT-PCR of the TCR CDR3 used the HTBI primer set. From the multiplex PCR reads, TCRdb called clonotypes with MiXCR, one entry per CDR3 protein. Among about 290,000 distinct CDR3 sequences listed, around 15% were seen once. A patient was excluded if there was uncontrolled infection, other autoimmune disease, pregnancy or lactation. Diagnosis relied on clinical symptoms, serum thyroxine and TRAb, thyroid ultrasound and orbital computed tomography. PBMCs were obtained from 7.5 to 10 ml fresh peripheral blood. The CDR3 is 16 amino acids. V was clipped by 8 bases and J by 5 bases; unmatched bases: 16. The germline V gene encodes CDR1 MNHEY and CDR2 SVGEGT.

The genes are TRBV6-2 or TRBV6-3 and TRBJ2-7; 9 nucleotides agree with TRBD2. The sequenced sample was blood. This TCR was sampled from an older woman with Graves' ophthalmopathy. The chain's CDR3 is CASLGLAGPAGDEQYF. The DNA of the CDR3 is TGTGCCAGCCTCGGGCTAGCGGGGCCTGCCGGGGACGAGCAGTACTTC.